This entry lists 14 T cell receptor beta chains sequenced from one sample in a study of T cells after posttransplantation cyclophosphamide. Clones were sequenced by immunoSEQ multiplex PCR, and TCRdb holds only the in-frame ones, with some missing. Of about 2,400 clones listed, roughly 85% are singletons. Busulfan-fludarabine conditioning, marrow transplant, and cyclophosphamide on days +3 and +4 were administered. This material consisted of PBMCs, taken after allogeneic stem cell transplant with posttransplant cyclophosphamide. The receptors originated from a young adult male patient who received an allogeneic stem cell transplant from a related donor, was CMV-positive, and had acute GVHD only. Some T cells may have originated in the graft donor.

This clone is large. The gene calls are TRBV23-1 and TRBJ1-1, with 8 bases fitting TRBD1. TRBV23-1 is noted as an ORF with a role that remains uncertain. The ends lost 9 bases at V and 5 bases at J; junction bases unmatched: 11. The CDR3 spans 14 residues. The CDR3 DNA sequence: TGCGCCAGTCTGGGGGCAGGGGGCTGGACTGAAGCTTTCTTT. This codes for CASLGAGGWTEAFF.

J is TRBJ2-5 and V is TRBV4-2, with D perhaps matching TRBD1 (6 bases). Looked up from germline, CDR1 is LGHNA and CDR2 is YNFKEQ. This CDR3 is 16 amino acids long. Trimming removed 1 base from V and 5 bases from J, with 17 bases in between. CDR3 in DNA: TGTGCCAGCAGCCAAGGAGTGCGTAGGGGGAGCGAGACCCAGTACTTC. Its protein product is CASSQGVRRGSETQYF.

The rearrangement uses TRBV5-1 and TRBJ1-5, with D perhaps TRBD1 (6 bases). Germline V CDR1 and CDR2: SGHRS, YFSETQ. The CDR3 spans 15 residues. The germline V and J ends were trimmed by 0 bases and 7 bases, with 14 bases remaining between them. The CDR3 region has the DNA TGCGCCAGCAGCTTGGATGGGGGGGGCGCCCAGCCCCAGCATTTT. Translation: CASSLDGGGAQPQHF.

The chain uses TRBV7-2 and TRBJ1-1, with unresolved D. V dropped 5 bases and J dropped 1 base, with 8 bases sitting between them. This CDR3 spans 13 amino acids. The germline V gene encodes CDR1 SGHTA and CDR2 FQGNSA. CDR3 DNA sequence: TGTGCCAGCAGCCCCCGACAGAACACTGAAGCTTTCTTT. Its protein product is CASSPRQNTEAFF.

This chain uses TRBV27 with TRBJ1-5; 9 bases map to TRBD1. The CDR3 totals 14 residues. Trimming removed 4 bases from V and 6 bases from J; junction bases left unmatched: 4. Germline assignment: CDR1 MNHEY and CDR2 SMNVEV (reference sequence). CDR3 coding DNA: TGTGCCAGCAGTTACGGGACAGGGCTTCAGCCCCAGCATTTT. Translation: CASSYGTGLQPQHF.

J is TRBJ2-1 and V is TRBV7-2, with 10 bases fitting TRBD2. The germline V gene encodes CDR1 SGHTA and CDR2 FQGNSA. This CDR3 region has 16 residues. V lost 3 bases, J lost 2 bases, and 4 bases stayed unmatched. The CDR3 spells CASSFSGGAAYNEQFF. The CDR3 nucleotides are TGTGCCAGCAGCTTCAGCGGGGGGGCGGCCTACAATGAGCAGTTCTTC.

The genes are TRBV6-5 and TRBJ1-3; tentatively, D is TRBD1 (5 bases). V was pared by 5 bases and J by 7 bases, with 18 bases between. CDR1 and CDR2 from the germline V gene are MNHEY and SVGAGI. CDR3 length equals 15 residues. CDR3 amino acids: CASSTGARRRNTIYF. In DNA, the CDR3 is TGTGCCAGCAGTACTGGGGCCAGACGGCGTAACACCATATATTTT.

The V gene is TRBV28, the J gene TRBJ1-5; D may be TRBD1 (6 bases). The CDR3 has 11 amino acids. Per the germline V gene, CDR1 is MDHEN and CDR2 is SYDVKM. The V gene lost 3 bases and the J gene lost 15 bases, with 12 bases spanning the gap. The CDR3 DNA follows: TGTGCCAGCAGTTTTGAACAGGGTCGGCATTTT. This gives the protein CASSFEQGRHF.

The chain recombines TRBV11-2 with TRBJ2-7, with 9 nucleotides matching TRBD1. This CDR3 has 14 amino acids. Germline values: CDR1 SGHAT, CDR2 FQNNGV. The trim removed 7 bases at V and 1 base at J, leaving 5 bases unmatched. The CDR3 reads CASKGQGSSYEQYF. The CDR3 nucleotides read TGTGCCAGCAAGGGACAGGGATCTTCCTACGAGCAGTACTTC.

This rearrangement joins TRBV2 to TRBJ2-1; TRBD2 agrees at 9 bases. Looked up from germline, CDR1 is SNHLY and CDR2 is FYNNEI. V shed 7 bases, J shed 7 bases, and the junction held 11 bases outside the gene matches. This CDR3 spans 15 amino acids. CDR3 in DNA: TGTGCCAGCAAAGGTTCTAGCGGGGAGTATAATGAGCAGTTCTTC. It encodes CASKGSSGEYNEQFF.

CDR3 region: CASSYSSGPQYF. The CDR3 DNA is TGTGCCAGCAGTTACTCCTCCGGTCCCCAGTACTTC. The chain uses TRBV6-5 and TRBJ2-5; D is unclear. V was cut by 0 bases and J by 9 bases, with 8 bases left in between. The CDR3 runs to 12 residues. The germline V gene encodes CDR1 MNHEY and CDR2 SVGAGI.

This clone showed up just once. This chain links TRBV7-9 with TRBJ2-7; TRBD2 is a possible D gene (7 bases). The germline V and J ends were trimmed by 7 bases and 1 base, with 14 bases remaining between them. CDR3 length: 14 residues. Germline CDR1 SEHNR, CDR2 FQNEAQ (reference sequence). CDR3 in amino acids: CASTEGGPSYEQYF. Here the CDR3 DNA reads TGTGCCAGCACAGAGGGGGGGCCGTCCTACGAGCAGTACTTC.

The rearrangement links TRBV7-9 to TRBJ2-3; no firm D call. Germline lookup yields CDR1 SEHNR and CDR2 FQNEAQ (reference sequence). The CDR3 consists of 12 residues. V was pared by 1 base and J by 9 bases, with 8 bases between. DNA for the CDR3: TGTGCCAGCAGCTTAGTCTTTCAGACGCAGTATTTT. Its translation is CASSLVFQTQYF.

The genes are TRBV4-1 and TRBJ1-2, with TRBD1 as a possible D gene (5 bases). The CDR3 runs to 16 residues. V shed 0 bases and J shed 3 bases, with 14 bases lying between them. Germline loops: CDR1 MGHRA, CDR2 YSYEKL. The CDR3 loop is CASSQEGTGSYYGYTF. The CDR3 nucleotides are TGCGCCAGCAGCCAAGAGGGAACAGGATCCTACTATGGCTACACCTTC.